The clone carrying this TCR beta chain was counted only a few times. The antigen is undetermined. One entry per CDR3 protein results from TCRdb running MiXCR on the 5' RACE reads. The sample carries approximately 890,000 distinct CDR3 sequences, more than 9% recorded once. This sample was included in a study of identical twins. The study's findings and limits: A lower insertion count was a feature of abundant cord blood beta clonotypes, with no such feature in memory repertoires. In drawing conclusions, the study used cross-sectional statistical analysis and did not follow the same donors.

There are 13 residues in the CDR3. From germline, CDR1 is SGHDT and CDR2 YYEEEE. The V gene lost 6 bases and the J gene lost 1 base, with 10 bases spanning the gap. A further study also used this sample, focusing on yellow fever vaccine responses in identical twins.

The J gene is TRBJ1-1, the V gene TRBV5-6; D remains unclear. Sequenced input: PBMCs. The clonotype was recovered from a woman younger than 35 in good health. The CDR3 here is CASTLAANTEAFF. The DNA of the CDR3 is TGTGCCAGCACCCTAGCGGCGAACACTGAAGCTTTCTTT.